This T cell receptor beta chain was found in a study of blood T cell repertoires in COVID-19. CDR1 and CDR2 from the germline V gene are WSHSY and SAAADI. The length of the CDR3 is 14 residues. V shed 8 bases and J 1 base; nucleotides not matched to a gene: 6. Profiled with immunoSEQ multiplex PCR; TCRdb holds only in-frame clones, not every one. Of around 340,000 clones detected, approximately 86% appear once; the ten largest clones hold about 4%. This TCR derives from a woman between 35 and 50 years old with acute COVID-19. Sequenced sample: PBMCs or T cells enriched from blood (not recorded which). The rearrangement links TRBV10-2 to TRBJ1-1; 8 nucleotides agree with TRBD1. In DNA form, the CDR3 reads TGCGCCAGCTCCTGGACAGGGCAGAACACTGAAGCTTTCTTT. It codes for CASSWTGQNTEAFF.